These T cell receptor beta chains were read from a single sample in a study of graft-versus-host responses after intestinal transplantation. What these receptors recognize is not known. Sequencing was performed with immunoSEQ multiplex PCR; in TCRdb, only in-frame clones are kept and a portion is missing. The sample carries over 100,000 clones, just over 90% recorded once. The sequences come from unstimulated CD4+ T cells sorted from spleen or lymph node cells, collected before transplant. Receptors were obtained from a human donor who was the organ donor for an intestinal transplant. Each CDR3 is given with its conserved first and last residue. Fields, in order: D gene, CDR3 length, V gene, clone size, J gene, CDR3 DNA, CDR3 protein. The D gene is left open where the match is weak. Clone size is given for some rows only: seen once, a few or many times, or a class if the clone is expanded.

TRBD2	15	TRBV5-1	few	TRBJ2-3	TGCGCCAGCAGCTTGGTCAGCGGGAGAACAGATACGCAGTATTTT	CASSLVSGRTDTQYF
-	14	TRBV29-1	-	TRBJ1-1	TGCAGCGTTGAAGTAAGGGCCTCGAACACTGAAGCTTTCTTT	CSVEVRASNTEAFF
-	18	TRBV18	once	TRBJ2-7	TGTGCCAGCTCACCGTACGGCACCGGTAGCACCCTCTACTACGAGCAGTACTTC	CASSPYGTGSTLYYEQYF
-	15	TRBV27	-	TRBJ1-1	TGTGCCAGCAGTTTATCGGGGGGGGTGAACACTGAAGCTTTCTTT	CASSLSGGVNTEAFF
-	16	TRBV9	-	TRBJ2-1	TGTGCCAGCAGCGTAACGGGCGATAGCTCCTACAATGAGCAGTTCTTC	CASSVTGDSSYNEQFF
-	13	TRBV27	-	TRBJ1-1	TGTGCCAGCAGTTTTGGGGGAAACACTGAAGCTTTCTTT	CASSFGGNTEAFF
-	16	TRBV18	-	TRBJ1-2	TGTGCCAGCTCACCACCCCGCGGGGGGCCGGGTAACGGCTACACCTTC	CASSPPRGGPGNGYTF
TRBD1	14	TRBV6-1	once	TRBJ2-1	TGTGCCAGCAGTGCCCGGACAGGGCTCAATGAGCAGTTCTTC	CASSARTGLNEQFF
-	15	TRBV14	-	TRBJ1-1	TGTGCCAGCAGTCGGGCGGGACTGCAGAACACTGAAGCTTTCTTT	CASSRAGLQNTEAFF
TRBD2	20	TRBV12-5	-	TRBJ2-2	TGTGCTAGTGGTTTGGTACTCAGGGGACTAGCGGGAGTACGGACCGGGGAGCTGTTTTTT	CASGLVLRGLAGVRTGELFF
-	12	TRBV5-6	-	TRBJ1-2	TGTGCCAGCAGCTTGGCCGGGTATGGCTACACCTTC	CASSLAGYGYTF
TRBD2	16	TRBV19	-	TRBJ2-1	TGTGCCAGTAGTATAGGTAGCGGGAACGCATACAATGAGCAGTTCTTC	CASSIGSGNAYNEQFF
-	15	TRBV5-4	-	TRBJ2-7	TGTGCCAGCAGCCCAAGCTATGGCGGAGGCTACGAGCAGTACTTC	CASSPSYGGGYEQYF
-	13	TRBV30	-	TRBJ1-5	TGTGCCTGGAGTGTAGAGGGATATCAGCCCCAGCATTTT	CAWSVEGYQPQHF
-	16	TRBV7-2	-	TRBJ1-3	TGTGCCAGCAGCTTAGAATTCCGGGCAGGGGTGGACACCATATATTTT	CASSLEFRAGVDTIYF
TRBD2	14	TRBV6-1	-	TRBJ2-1	TGTGCCAGCAAGCCAGCGGGAGGGCCCAATGAGCAGTTCTTC	CASKPAGGPNEQFF
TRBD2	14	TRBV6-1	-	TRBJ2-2	TGTGCCAGCAGACGCGGGAGTAGCACCGGGGAGCTGTTTTTT	CASRRGSSTGELFF
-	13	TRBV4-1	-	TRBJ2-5	TGCGCCAGCAGCCAAGCAGATCGAGAGACCCAGTACTTC	CASSQADRETQYF
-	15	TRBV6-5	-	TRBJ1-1	TGTGCCAGCAGTCGTTTTTCAGGCGAGAACACTGAAGCTTTCTTT	CASSRFSGENTEAFF
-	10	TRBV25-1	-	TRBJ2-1	TGTGCCAGCAGTGACAATGAGCAGTTCTTC	CASSDNEQFF
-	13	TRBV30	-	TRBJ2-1	TGTGCCTGGAGTGTGTTCGGATACAATGAGCAGTTCTTC	CAWSVFGYNEQFF
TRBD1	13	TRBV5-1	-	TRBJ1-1	TGCGCCAGCAGCTTCGACAGGGACACTGAAGCTTTCTTT	CASSFDRDTEAFF
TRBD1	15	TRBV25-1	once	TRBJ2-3	TGTGCCAGTAGTCTTGGGACAGGGGGCACAGATACGCAGTATTTT	CASSLGTGGTDTQYF
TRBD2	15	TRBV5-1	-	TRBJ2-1	TGCGCCAGCAGCTTGCGGCCGGGACTAGCGTCTGAGCAGTTCTTC	CASSLRPGLASEQFF
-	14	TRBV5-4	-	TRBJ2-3	TGTGCCAGCAGCGGAGGACTCCTCACAGATACGCAGTATTTT	CASSGGLLTDTQYF
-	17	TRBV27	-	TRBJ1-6	TGTGCCAGCAACCCAAACTTCGGGGGGCCCTATAATTCACCCCTCCACTTT	CASNPNFGGPYNSPLHF
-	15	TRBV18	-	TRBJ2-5	TGTGCCAGCTCACCTGAACCGTCTCTCGCCGAGACCCAGTACTTC	CASSPEPSLAETQYF
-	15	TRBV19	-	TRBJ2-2	TGTGCCAGTAGTAAGGAGGGGCGGGGCACCGGGGAGCTGTTTTTT	CASSKEGRGTGELFF
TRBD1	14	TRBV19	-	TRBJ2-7	TGTGCCAGTAGTATGGGACAGGGTTTTTACGAGCAGTACTTC	CASSMGQGFYEQYF
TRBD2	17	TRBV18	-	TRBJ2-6	TGTGCCAGCTCCGGACTAGCGGCCTCAGCTGGGGCCAACGTCCTGACTTTC	CASSGLAASAGANVLTF
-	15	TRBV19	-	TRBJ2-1	TGTGCCAGTATCTCTGGAGCCTCCGGGAGCAATGAGCAGTTCTTC	CASISGASGSNEQFF
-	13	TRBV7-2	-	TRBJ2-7	TGTGCCAGCAGCTTCCTTCCCTCCTACGAGCAGTACTTC	CASSFLPSYEQYF
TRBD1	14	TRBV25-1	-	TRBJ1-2	TGTGCCAGCAGTGAATCAGGGGGGAACTATGGCTACACCTTC	CASSESGGNYGYTF
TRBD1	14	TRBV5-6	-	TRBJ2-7	TGTGCCAGCAGCTTTTTCCGGGACAGCTACGAGCAGTACTTC	CASSFFRDSYEQYF
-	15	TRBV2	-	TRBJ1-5	TGTGCCAGCAGTGAATTAAGGTATAGCAATCAGCCCCAGCATTTT	CASSELRYSNQPQHF